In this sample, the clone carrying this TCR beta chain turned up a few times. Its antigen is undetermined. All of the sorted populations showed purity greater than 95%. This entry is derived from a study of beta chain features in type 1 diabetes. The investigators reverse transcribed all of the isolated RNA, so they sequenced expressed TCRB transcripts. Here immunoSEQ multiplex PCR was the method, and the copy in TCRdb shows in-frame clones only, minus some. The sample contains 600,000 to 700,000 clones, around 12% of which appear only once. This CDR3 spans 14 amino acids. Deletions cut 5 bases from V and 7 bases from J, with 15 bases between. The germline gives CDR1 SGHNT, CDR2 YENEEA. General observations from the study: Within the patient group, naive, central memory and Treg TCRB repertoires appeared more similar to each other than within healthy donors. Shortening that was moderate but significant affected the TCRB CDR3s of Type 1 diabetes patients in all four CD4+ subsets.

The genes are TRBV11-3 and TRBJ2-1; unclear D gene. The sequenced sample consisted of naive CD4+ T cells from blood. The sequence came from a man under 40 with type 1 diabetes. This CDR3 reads CASSHRGFQNEQFF. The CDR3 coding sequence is TGTGCCAGCAGCCACCGTGGGTTCCAGAATGAGCAGTTCTTC. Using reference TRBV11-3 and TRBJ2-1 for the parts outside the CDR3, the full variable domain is EAGVVQSPRYKIIEKKQPVAFWCNPISGHNTLYWYLQNLGQGPELLIRYENEEAVDDSQLPKDRFSAERLKGVDSTLKIQPAELGDSAVYLCASSHRGFQNEQFFGPGTRLTVL.